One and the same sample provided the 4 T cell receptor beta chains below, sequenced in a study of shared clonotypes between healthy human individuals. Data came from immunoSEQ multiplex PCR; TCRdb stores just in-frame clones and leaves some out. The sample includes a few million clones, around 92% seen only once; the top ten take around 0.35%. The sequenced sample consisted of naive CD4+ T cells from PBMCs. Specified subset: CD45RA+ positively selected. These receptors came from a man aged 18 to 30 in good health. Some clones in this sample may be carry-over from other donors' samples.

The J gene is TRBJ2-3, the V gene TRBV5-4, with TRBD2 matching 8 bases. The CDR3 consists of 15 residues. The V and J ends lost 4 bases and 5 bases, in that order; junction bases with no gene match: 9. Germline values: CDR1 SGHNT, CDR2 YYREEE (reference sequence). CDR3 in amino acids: CASSPGTRAQDTQYF. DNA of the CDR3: TGTGCCAGCAGCCCCGGGACTAGGGCCCAAGATACGCAGTATTTT. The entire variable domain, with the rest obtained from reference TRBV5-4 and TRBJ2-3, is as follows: ETGVTQSPTHLIKTRGQQVTLRCSSQSGHNTVSWYQQALGQGPQFIFQYYREEENGRGNFPPRFSGLQFPNYSSELNVNALELDDSALYLCASSPGTRAQDTQYFGPGTRLTVL.

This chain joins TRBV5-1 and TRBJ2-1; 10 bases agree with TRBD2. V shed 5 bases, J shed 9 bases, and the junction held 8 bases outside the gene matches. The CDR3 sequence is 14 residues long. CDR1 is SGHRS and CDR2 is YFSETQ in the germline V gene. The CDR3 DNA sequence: TGCGCCAGCAGTTCGGGACTAGCGCCGGGTGAGCAGTTCTTC. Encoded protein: CASSSGLAPGEQFF.

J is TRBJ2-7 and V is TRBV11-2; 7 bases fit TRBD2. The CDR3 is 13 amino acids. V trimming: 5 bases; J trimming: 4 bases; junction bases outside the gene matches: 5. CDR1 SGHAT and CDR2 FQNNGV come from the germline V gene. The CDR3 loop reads CASSKAGTYEQYF. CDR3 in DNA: TGTGCCAGCAGCAAAGCGGGGACTTACGAGCAGTACTTC.

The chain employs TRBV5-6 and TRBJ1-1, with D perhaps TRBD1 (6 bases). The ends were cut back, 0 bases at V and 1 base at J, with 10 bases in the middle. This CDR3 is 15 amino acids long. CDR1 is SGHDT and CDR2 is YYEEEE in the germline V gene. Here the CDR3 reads CASSLAGRGNTEAFF. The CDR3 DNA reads TGTGCCAGCAGCTTGGCCGGCAGGGGGAACACTGAAGCTTTCTTT.